This TCR beta chain derives from a study of cytomegalovirus exposure and HLA in healthy donors. V gave up 4 bases and J gave up 10 bases, with 18 bases separating them. The V gene's germline CDR1 is SGDLS and CDR2 YYNGEE. The CDR3 consists of 14 residues. PCR used 60 Vbeta primers and 13 Jbeta primers. TCRdb's copy holds only in-frame clones and misses some; the assay was immunoSEQ multiplex PCR. The sample has around 55,000 clones; 55% to 75% are singletons. The sequencing sample was made of PBMCs. This sequence was found in a man in his forties in good health and CMV-seropositive. The chain recombines TRBV9 with TRBJ2-1; TRBD2 is a possible D gene (6 bases). The CDR3 loop is CASSLPGGAGEQFF. Here the CDR3 DNA reads TGTGCCAGCAGCCTCCCCGGAGGGGCCGGGGAGCAGTTCTTC.